The 13 T cell receptor beta chains below all came from one sample that was sequenced in a study of cytomegalovirus exposure and HLA in healthy donors. 60 Vbeta and 13 Jbeta primers were used in PCR. Clones were read by immunoSEQ multiplex PCR, and TCRdb kept only the in-frame ones, dropping some. The sample holds approximately 300,000 clones, 80% seen once. Specimen: PBMCs. The receptors stem from a girl aged 2-10 years in good health and CMV-seronegative.

Note on this clone: The same CDR3 can be traced to other DNA sequences in this sample. This chain links TRBV2 with TRBJ2-1; 7 bases fit TRBD1. This CDR3 is built from 13 residues. Losses at the gene ends were 8 bases for V and 0 bases for J; bases not matched to a gene: 1. CDR1 SNHLY and CDR2 FYNNEI come from the germline V gene. The CDR3 DNA sequence: TGTGCCAGCCGGGACAGCTCCTACAATGAGCAGTTCTTC. Amino acids: CASRDSSYNEQFF.

This clone was seen only once. The chain employs TRBV6-5 and TRBJ1-5, with D hard to call. Trimming left V 7 bases short and J 6 bases short, with 16 bases between. The CDR3 contains 14 residues. Germline CDR1 and CDR2: MNHEY and SVGAGI. The CDR3 nucleotides read TGTGCCAGCACTCCTCGAGGTTCCGCTCAGCCCCAGCATTTT. Translation gives CASTPRGSAQPQHF.

The rearrangement links TRBV28 to TRBJ1-2; 7 bases map to TRBD1. The germline V gene has CDR1 MDHEN and CDR2 SYDVKM. Trimming cost V 10 bases and J 4 bases; bases outside gene matches: 18. This CDR3 has 16 residues. The CDR3 nucleotides are TGTGCCACCTACAGCCTCGACAGGGCCCGGGGCTATGGCTACACCTTC. This gives the protein CATYSLDRARGYGYTF.

This chain joins TRBV13 and TRBJ2-7; D call uncertain. In germline, CDR1 is PRHDT, CDR2 FYEKMQ (reference sequence). The CDR3 has 15 residues. Deletions cut 0 bases from V and 2 bases from J, with 11 bases between. CDR3 DNA sequence: TGTGCCAGCAGCTTAGGACAAAGCCTAGCCTACGAGCAGTACTTC. Residues: CASSLGQSLAYEQYF.

The rearrangement links TRBV29-1 to TRBJ2-1; D not resolved. Germline CDR1 reads SQVTM; CDR2 reads ANQGSEA. The CDR3 has 14 amino acids. Between the trimmed V and J ends, which lost 4 bases and 4 bases, there was a span of 14 bases. The CDR3: CSVALFRSYNEQFF. CDR3 in DNA: TGCAGCGTTGCCCTTTTCCGGTCTTACAATGAGCAGTTCTTC.

The chain joins TRBV6-6 to TRBJ1-1; D not resolved. The CDR3 is 16 residues long. Trimming took 4 bases from V and 1 from J, leaving 16 bases between them. Germline assignment: CDR1 MNHNY and CDR2 SVGAGI (reference sequence). CDR3 loop: CASSSQAGGRNTEAFF. The CDR3 DNA reads as TGTGCCAGCAGTTCCCAAGCGGGAGGACGGAACACTGAAGCTTTCTTT.

The chain recombines TRBV5-1 with TRBJ2-1, with TRBD2 matching 7 bases. Germline CDR1 SGHRS, CDR2 YFSETQ. J lost 8 bases, V lost 2 bases, and 16 bases had no gene match. The CDR3 has 17 residues. The CDR3 region has the DNA TGCGCCAGCAGCTTACCGGGGAGGGCCCTCGCGGCCGATGAGCAGTTCTTC. Translating gives CASSLPGRALAADEQFF.

V is TRBV6-6 and J is TRBJ1-5, with D possibly matching TRBD1 (5 bases). From germline, CDR1 is MNHNY and CDR2 SVGAGI (reference sequence). V was shortened by 0 bases and J by 9 bases, with 15 bases between the two germline ends. CDR3 length equals 15 residues. The CDR3 protein is CASSYSRDDSRPQHF. CDR3 nucleotides: TGTGCCAGCAGTTACTCGCGGGACGACAGTCGGCCCCAGCATTTT.

The rearrangement uses TRBV18 and TRBJ2-7, with 9 nucleotides matching TRBD1. Germline-derived CDR1 and CDR2 are KGHSH and LQKENI. J was trimmed by 3 bases and V by 4 bases; bases with no gene match: 7. The CDR3 loop spans 15 amino acids. This chain's CDR3 is CASSQGTGQNYEQYF. The CDR3 DNA follows: TGTGCCAGCTCACAAGGGACAGGGCAAAACTACGAGCAGTACTTC.

The chain has TRBV6-1 and TRBJ2-7; 10 bases fit TRBD1. With 6 bases clipped from V and 4 bases from J, the junction kept 9 bases outside the gene matches. The germline V gene encodes CDR1 MNHNS and CDR2 SASEGT. The CDR3 has 15 residues. The CDR3 loop is CASRVSGTGVYEQYF. The CDR3 nucleotides read TGTGCCAGCAGGGTTAGTGGGACAGGGGTGTACGAGCAGTACTTC.

V is TRBV9 and J is TRBJ2-1, with 10 bases identical to TRBD2. CDR1 and CDR2 (germline): SGDLS, YYNGEE. J gave up 2 bases and V 3 bases, and 11 bases lay outside the gene matches. CDR3 length equals 18 residues. CDR3 residues: CASSAFGAGGLPYNEQFF. CDR3 nucleotides: TGTGCCAGCAGCGCCTTCGGAGCGGGGGGGCTTCCCTACAATGAGCAGTTCTTC.

The chain uses TRBV9 and TRBJ2-5; no clear D gene. The CDR3 extends over 14 amino acids. Germline values: CDR1 SGDLS, CDR2 YYNGEE. The germline V and J ends were trimmed by 3 bases and 0 bases, with 9 bases remaining between them. The CDR3 DNA reads as TGTGCCAGCAGCGAAACTCCGTACCAAGAGACCCAGTACTTC. It yields the protein CASSETPYQETQYF.

The J gene is TRBJ2-7, the V gene TRBV28; possible D gene TRBD1, 6 bases. The CDR3 totals 13 residues. Germline CDR1 and CDR2: MDHEN and SYDVKM. Trimming removed 3 bases from V and 7 bases from J, with 13 bases in between. This CDR3 is CASSLQGLREQYF. DNA for the CDR3: TGTGCCAGCAGTTTGCAGGGGCTCAGGGAGCAGTACTTC.